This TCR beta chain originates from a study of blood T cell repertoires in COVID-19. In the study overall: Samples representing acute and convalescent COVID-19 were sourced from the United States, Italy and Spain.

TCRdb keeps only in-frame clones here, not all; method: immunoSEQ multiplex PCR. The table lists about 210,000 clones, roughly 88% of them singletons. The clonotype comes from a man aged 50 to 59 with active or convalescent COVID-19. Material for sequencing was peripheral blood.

As DNA, the CDR3 is TGTGCCAGCAGCTTAAGGGGGGCAGGGGGCTTAGGGACAGATACGCAGTATTTT. Translated, it gives CASSLRGAGGLGTDTQYF. This chain uses TRBV7-8 with TRBJ2-3, with 8 bases fitting TRBD1. The junction had 13 bases not matched to a gene; V was cut back by 2 bases and J by 3 bases. This CDR3 contains 18 residues. Germline CDR1 and CDR2: SGHVS and FQNEAQ.